Listed below are T cell receptor beta chains from one sample, sequenced in a study of blood T cell repertoires in COVID-19. Clones were sequenced by immunoSEQ multiplex PCR, and TCRdb holds only the in-frame ones, with some missing. The repertoire holds 260,000 or so clones, about 87% seen once, with 0.95% to 1.5% in the top ten. Material: PBMCs or T cells enriched from blood (not recorded which). Source of these receptors: a woman aged 40-49 years with acute COVID-19. The CDR3 runs from the conserved cysteine through the conserved F or W. Fields, in order: J gene, V gene, clone size, D gene, CDR3 protein, CDR3 DNA. D genes are given only for firm matches. Some rows have no size entry. The others give once, few or many, or a class for an expanded clone.

>TRBJ1-1|TRBV28|-|-
CASSFFRQNTEAFF
TGTGCCAGCAGTTTTTTCAGGCAGAACACTGAAGCTTTCTTT
>TRBJ2-1|TRBV5-6|-|-
CASSFIEEQFF
TGTGCCAGCAGCTTCATAGAAGAGCAGTTCTTC
>TRBJ1-4|TRBV29-1|-|-
CSVDEAGVGKMFF
TGCAGCGTTGATGAGGCAGGGGTCGGTAAGATGTTTTTT
>TRBJ1-1|TRBV19|few|-
CASSIGRVGTEAFF
TGTGCCAGTAGTATAGGCCGGGTGGGCACTGAAGCTTTCTTT
>TRBJ2-1|TRBV12-3/TRBV12-4|-|TRBD2
CASRLADYNEQFF
TGTGCCAGCAGACTAGCGGATTACAATGAGCAGTTCTTC
>TRBJ2-3|TRBV9|-|TRBD2
CASSGQLAVPTDTQYF
TGTGCCAGCAGCGGACAACTAGCGGTTCCCACAGATACGCAGTATTTT
>TRBJ1-1|TRBV10-3|-|TRBD1
CAISDGQGEGTEAFF
TGTGCCATCAGTGACGGACAGGGTGAAGGCACTGAAGCTTTCTTT
>TRBJ1-4|TRBV5-6|-|-
CASSWGWVGGNEKLFF
TGTGCCAGCAGCTGGGGCTGGGTTGGCGGTAATGAAAAACTGTTTTTT
>TRBJ2-1|TRBV20-1|few|TRBD2
CSASTPGRGGYNEQFF
TGCAGTGCTAGTACCCCCGGGCGGGGGGGCTACAATGAGCAGTTCTTC
>TRBJ1-2|TRBV29-1|-|-
CSVADLGTRDKNYGYTF
TGCAGCGTTGCTGACCTAGGGACAAGGGATAAAAACTATGGCTACACCTTC
>TRBJ1-1|TRBV7-9|-|-
CASSLPPSLPGGTEAFF
TGTGCCAGCAGCTTACCACCTTCCCTTCCGGGAGGCACTGAAGCTTTCTTT
>TRBJ2-7|TRBV6-5|-|TRBD2
CASRSSGTSYEQYF
TGTGCCAGCAGATCTAGCGGAACTTCCTACGAGCAGTACTTC
>TRBJ2-1|TRBV18|-|-
CASSPPSSRGEQFF
TGTGCCAGCTCACCACCCTCCAGTAGAGGTGAGCAGTTCTTC
>TRBJ1-5|TRBV18|-|-
CASSPEAVNQPQHF
TGTGCCAGCTCACCTGAGGCAGTCAATCAGCCCCAGCATTTT
>TRBJ1-5|TRBV19|few|-
CASSIVQGWGYQPQHF
TGTGCCAGTAGTATAGTTCAGGGTTGGGGCTATCAGCCCCAGCATTTT
>TRBJ2-1|TRBV7-2|-|-
CASSLSHYNEQFF
TGTGCCAGCAGCTTATCACATTACAATGAGCAGTTCTTC
>TRBJ2-1|TRBV9|-|-
CASSQTPGAGNNEQFF
TGTGCCAGCAGTCAAACCCCAGGGGCAGGGAACAATGAGCAGTTCTTC
>TRBJ2-1|TRBV11-3|-|TRBD2
CASSLGGSSYNEQFF
TGTGCCAGCAGCTTAGGCGGGAGCTCCTACAATGAGCAGTTCTTC
>TRBJ1-3|TRBV10-3|-|-
CAISDGSGNTIYF
TGTGCCATCAGTGACGGCTCTGGAAACACCATATATTTT
>TRBJ2-2|TRBV19|-|-
CAGRARATGELFF
TGTGCCGGCCGAGCCAGGGCCACCGGGGAGCTGTTTTTT
>TRBJ2-5|TRBV29-1|-|-
CSAGGRPGTAQETQYF
TGCAGCGCCGGGGGTCGTCCCGGGACAGCACAAGAGACCCAGTACTTC
>TRBJ2-7|TRBV28|-|TRBD2
CASSSYRGLAGPLSEQYF
TGTGCCAGCAGTTCGTACCGGGGACTAGCGGGCCCCCTATCCGAGCAGTACTTC
>TRBJ2-1|TRBV6-2/TRBV6-3|once|-
CASSYLGGYNEQFF
TGTGCCAGCAGTTACCTTGGAGGCTACAATGAGCAGTTCTTC
>TRBJ1-6|TRBV28|few|-
CASSGEPSPLHF
TGTGCCAGTTCAGGGGAGCCATCACCCCTCCACTTT
>TRBJ1-4|TRBV3-1/TRBV3-2|-|TRBD1
CASSQRTGGGNEKLFF
TGTGCCAGCAGCCAACGAACAGGGGGAGGTAATGAAAAACTGTTTTTT
>TRBJ1-2|TRBV7-9|-|-
CASSSFNIIQGDGYTF
TGTGCCAGCAGCTCTTTCAACATCATACAGGGAGATGGCTACACCTTC
>TRBJ1-4|TRBV27|-|-
CASAPLTAGGNEKLFF
TGTGCCAGCGCTCCACTAACCGCGGGGGGCAATGAAAAACTGTTTTTT
>TRBJ2-3|TRBV5-4|-|TRBD2
CASSTKLAGAADTQYF
TGTGCCAGCAGCACCAAACTAGCGGGAGCTGCAGATACGCAGTATTTT
>TRBJ1-4|TRBV9|-|TRBD1
CASSEGDRGIEKLFF
TGTGCCAGCAGCGAGGGGGACAGGGGAATTGAAAAACTGTTTTTT
>TRBJ1-4|TRBV2|-|-
CASSVSAQYEKLFF
TGTGCCAGCAGTGTCTCTGCACAGTACGAAAAACTGTTTTTT